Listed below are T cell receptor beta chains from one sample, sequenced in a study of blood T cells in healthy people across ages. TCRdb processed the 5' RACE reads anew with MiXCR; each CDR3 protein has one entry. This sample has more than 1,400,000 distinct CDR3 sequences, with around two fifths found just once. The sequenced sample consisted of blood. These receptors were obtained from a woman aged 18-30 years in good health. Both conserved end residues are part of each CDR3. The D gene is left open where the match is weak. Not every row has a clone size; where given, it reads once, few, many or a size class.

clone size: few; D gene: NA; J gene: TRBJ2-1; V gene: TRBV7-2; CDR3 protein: CASSSGELGSSEQFF; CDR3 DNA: TGTGCCAGCAGTTCCGGGGAACTAGGGTCTTCTGAGCAGTTCTTC
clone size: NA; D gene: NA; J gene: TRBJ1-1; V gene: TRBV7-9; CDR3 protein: CASSPWTANTEAFF; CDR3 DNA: TGTGCCAGCAGCCCCTGGACAGCGAACACTGAAGCTTTCTTT
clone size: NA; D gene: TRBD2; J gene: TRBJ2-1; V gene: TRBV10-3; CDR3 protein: CAISAPGGEKVNEQFF; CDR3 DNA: TGTGCCATCAGTGCCCCCGGGGGGGAGAAGGTAAATGAGCAGTTCTTC
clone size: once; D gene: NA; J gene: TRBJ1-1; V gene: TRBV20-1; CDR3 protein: CSASREFTEAFF; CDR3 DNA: TGCAGTGCTAGTAGGGAGTTCACTGAAGCTTTCTTT
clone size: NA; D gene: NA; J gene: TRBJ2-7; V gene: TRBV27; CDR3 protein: CASSLLDPSREQYF; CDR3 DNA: TGTGCCAGCAGTTTACTGGACCCTTCGAGGGAGCAGTACTTC
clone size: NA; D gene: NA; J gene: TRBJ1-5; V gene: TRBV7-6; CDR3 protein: CASSEQPGPNNQPQHF; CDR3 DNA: TGTGCCAGCAGCGAACAACCGGGACCCAACAATCAGCCCCAGCATTTT
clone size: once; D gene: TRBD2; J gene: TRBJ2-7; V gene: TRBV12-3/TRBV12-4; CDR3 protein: CASVLGTSGRGEQYF; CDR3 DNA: TGTGCCAGCGTGCTCGGGACTAGCGGGAGAGGCGAGCAGTACTTC
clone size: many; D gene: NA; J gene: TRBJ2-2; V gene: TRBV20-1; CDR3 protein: CSAPNEAGELFF; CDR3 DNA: TGCAGTGCTCCGAATGAGGCCGGGGAGCTGTTTTTT
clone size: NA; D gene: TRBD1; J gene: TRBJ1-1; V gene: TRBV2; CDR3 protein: CASRSQYGGGARNTEAFF; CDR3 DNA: TGTGCCAGCAGGTCCCAGTACGGAGGGGGCGCGCGGAACACTGAAGCTTTCTTT
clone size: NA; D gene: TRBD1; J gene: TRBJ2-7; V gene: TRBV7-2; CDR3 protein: CASSLGTGPDSLKYEQYF; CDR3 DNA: TGTGCCAGCAGCTTAGGGACAGGGCCCGATTCCCTTAAATACGAGCAGTACTTC
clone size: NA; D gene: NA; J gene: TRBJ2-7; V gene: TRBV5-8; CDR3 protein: CASSFLSSGTYYEQYF; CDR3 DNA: TGTGCCAGCAGCTTTCTCAGTTCTGGGACATACTACGAGCAGTACTTC
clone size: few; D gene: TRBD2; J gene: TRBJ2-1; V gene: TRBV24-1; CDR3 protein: CATSDSSSGLNEQFF; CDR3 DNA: TGTGCCACCAGTGATTCGTCTAGCGGGCTTAATGAGCAGTTCTTC
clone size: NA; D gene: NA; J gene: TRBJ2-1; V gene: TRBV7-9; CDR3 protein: CASSFTSSHNEQFF; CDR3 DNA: TGTGCCAGCAGCTTTACTAGCTCCCACAATGAGCAGTTCTTC
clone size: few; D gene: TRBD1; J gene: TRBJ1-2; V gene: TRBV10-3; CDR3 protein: CAISGPGQKGLMDLIGYTF; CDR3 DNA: TGTGCCATCAGTGGGCCGGGACAGAAGGGACTTATGGATTTGATAGGCTACACCTTC
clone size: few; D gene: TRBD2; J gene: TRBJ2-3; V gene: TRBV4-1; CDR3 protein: CASSQEGSGGFPSTDTQYF; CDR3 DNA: TGCGCCAGCAGCCAAGAAGGGAGCGGGGGGTTCCCTAGCACAGATACGCAGTATTTT
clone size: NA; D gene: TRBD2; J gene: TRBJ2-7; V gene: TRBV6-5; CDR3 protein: CASYREGGYNEQYF; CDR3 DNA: TGTGCCAGCTATCGGGAGGGGGGCTACAATGAGCAGTACTTC
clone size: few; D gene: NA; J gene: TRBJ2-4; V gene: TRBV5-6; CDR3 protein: CASSLVSAKNIQYF; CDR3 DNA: TGTGCCAGCAGCTTGGTCTCTGCCAAAAACATTCAGTACTTC
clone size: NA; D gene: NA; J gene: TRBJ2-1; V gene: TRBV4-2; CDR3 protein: CASSQDRAGEYNEQFF; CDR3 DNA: TGTGCCAGCAGCCAAGATAGGGCGGGTGAATACAATGAGCAGTTCTTC
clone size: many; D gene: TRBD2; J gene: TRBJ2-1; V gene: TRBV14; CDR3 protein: CASSLLAGLYNEQFF; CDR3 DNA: TGTGCCAGCAGCCTCCTAGCGGGACTCTACAATGAGCAGTTCTTC
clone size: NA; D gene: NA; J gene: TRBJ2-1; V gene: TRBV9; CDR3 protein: CASSVGAVGAEQFF; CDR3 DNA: TGTGCCAGCAGCGTAGGGGCGGTAGGTGCCGAGCAGTTCTTC
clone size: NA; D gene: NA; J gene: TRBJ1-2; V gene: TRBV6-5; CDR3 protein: CASSYDGWNYGYTF; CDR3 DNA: TGTGCCAGCAGTTACGACGGATGGAACTATGGCTACACCTTC
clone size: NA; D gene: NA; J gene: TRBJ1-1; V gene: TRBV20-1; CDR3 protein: CSAQQDQNTEAFF; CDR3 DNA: TGCAGTGCCCAACAGGACCAGAACACTGAAGCTTTCTTT
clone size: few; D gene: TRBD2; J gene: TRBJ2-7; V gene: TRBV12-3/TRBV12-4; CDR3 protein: CASSGTSAFIEQYF; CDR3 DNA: TGTGCCAGCTCTGGCACTAGCGCCTTCATCGAGCAGTACTTC
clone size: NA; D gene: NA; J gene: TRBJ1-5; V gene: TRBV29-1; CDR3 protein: CSVAPGYNQPQHF; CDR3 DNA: TGCAGCGTTGCTCCAGGGTACAATCAGCCCCAGCATTTT
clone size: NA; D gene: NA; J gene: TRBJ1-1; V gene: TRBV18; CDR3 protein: CASSSGMGTEAFF; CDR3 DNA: TGTGCCAGCTCATCCGGCATGGGCACTGAAGCTTTCTTT
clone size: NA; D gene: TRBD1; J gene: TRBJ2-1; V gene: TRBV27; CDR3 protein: CASKRDRVYNEQFF; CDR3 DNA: TGTGCCAGCAAACGGGACAGGGTTTACAATGAGCAGTTCTTC
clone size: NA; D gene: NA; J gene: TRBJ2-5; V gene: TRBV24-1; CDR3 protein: CATSDGFQETQYF; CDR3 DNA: TGTGCCACCAGTGACGGGTTCCAAGAGACCCAGTACTTC
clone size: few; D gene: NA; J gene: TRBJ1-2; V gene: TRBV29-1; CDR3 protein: CSVASNYGYTF; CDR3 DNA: TGCAGCGTTGCGAGTAACTATGGCTACACCTTC
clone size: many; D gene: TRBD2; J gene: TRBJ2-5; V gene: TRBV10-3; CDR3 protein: CAISESASGTQETQYF; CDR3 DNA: TGTGCCATCAGTGAGTCGGCTAGCGGGACACAAGAGACCCAGTACTTC
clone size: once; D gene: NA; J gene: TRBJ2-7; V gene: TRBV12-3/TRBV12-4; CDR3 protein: CASTQSGFSYEQYF; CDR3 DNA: TGTGCCAGCACCCAAAGTGGGTTCTCCTACGAGCAGTACTTC
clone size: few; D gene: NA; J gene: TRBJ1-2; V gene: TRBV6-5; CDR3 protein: CAGYRNYGYTF; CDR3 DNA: TGTGCCGGCTACAGGAACTATGGCTACACCTTC
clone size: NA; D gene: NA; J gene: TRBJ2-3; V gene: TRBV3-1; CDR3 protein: CASSQRSRTQYF; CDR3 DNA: TGTGCCAGCAGCCAGCGCTCGCGTACGCAGTATTTT
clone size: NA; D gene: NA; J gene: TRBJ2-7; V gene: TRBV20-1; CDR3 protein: CSAGGRDNSYEQYF; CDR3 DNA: TGCAGTGCTGGGGGCCGGGACAACTCCTACGAGCAGTACTTC
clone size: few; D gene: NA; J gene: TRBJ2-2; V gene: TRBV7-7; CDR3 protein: CASSLGVGTGELFF; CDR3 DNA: TGTGCTAGCAGCTTAGGCGTGGGCACCGGGGAGCTGTTTTTT
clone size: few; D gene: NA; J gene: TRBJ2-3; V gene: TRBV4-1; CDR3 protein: CASSNPGGTPSGTQYF; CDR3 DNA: TGCGCCAGCAGCAACCCCGGCGGGACTCCTTCTGGTACGCAGTATTTT
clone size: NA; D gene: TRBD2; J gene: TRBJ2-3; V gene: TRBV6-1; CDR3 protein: CASSEDARGGYTDTQYF; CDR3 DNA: TGTGCCAGCAGTGAAGACGCGCGGGGGGGATACACAGATACGCAGTATTTT
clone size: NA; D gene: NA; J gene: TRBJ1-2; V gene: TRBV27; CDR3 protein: CASRGDRFYGYTF; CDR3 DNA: TGTGCCAGCAGAGGAGACAGGTTCTATGGCTACACCTTC
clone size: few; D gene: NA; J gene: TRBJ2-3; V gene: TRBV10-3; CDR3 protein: CAISSGGGTDTQYF; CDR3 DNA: TGTGCCATCTCCTCAGGGGGAGGTACAGATACGCAGTATTTT
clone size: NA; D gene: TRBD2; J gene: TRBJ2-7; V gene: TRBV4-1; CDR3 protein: CASSQDVGLAKQYF; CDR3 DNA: TGCGCCAGCAGCCAAGATGTGGGACTAGCGAAACAGTACTTC
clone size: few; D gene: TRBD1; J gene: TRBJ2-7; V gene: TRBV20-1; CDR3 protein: CSARRDRTPTYEQYF; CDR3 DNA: TGCAGTGCTAGACGGGACAGGACTCCGACCTACGAGCAGTACTTC
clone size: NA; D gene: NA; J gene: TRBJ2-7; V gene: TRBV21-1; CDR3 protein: CASSKGETSGTYEQYF; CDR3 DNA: TGTGCCAGCAGCAAAGGGGAGACTAGCGGGACATACGAGCAGTACTTC
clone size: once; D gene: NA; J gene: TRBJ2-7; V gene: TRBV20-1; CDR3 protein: CSARPLAPNYEQYF; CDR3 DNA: TGCAGTGCTAGACCCCTAGCGCCCAACTACGAGCAGTACTTC
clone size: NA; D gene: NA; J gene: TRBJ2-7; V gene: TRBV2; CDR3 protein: CATAHGGRDLAKNIPYF; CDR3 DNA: TGTGCCACCGCCCACGGGGGCCGCGACCTAGCCAAAAACATTCCGTACTTC
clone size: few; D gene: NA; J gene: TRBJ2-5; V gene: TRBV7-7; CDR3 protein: CASSSLGVEETQYF; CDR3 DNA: TGTGCTAGCAGCTCCCTCGGGGTCGAAGAGACCCAGTACTTC
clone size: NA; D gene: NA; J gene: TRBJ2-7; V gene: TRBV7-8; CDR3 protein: CASSSAGLGEQYF; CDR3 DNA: TGTGCCAGCAGCTCTGCAGGTTTAGGCGAGCAGTACTTC
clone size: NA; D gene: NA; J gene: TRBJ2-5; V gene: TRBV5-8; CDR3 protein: CASSLVRYKQYF; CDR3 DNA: TGTGCCAGCAGCTTGGTCCGCTACAAGCAGTACTTC
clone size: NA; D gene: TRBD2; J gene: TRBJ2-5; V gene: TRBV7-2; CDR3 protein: CASSSWGLLGETQYF; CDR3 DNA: TGTGCCAGCAGCTCGTGGGGACTACTTGGGGAGACCCAGTACTTC
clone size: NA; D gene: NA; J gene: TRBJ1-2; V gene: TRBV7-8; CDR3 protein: CASSLEGLAREAFSWIYYGYTF; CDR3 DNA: TGTGCCAGCAGCTTAGAGGGGCTTGCGAGGGAGGCCTTTAGTTGGATTTACTATGGCTACACCTTC
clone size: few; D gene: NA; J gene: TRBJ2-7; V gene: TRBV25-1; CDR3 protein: CASSELGSGRIHEQYF; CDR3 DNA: TGTGCCAGCAGTGAATTGGGGAGCGGGCGGATCCACGAGCAGTACTTC
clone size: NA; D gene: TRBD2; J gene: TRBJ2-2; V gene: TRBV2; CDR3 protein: CASQRRTSGGRTGELFF; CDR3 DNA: TGTGCCAGCCAGAGGAGGACTAGCGGGGGAAGGACCGGGGAGCTGTTTTTT